The 8 T cell receptor beta chains below come from one sample, sequenced in a study of blood T cell repertoires in COVID-19. Sequencing was performed with immunoSEQ multiplex PCR; in TCRdb, only in-frame clones are kept and a portion is missing. The sample yields approximately 46,000 clones, 80% to 90% seen once. The specimen sequenced was peripheral blood. These receptor sequences come from a human donor in a cohort sampled during active COVID-19.

The chain joins TRBV12-3 or TRBV12-4 to TRBJ2-1; a weak D match, TRBD2 (5 bases). V lost 6 bases to trimming and J lost 8 bases, with 11 bases between them. The CDR3 is made up of 12 amino acids. The CDR3 DNA reads as TGTGCCAGCAGGGTAGAAGCGGATGAGCAGTTCTTC. Protein: CASRVEADEQFF.

The chain couples TRBV18 to TRBJ1-2, with TRBD1 matching 7 bases. V was clipped by 0 bases and J by 4 bases; unmatched bases: 5. CDR3 length: 15 amino acids. Germline V lookup: CDR1 KGHSH, CDR2 LQKENI. Here the CDR3 reads CASSPPGQTFYGYTF. CDR3 DNA sequence: TGTGCCAGCTCACCACCGGGACAGACGTTCTATGGCTACACCTTC.

This clone was detected only a few times. The CDR3 DNA is TGTGCCAGTAGTACCCTCCCGGGACACACAGATACGCAGTATTTT. The encoded protein is CASSTLPGHTDTQYF. The rearrangement joins TRBV19 to TRBJ2-3; a possible D gene is TRBD1 (6 bases). The germline V gene encodes CDR1 LNHDA and CDR2 SQIVND (reference sequence). Trimming cost V 4 bases and J 2 bases, with 13 bases left between them. The CDR3 has 15 residues.

The V call is TRBV3-1 (or the pseudogene TRBV3-2), the J call TRBJ1-1, with D possibly TRBD1 on 5 matching bases. The CDR3 extends over 14 amino acids. V lost 7 bases to trimming and J lost 3 bases, with 15 bases between them. Germline CDR1 is LGHDT and CDR2 is YNNKEL (reference sequence). CDR3 nucleotides: TGTGCCAGCACCCCGACGAAAGGGGACACTGAAGCTTTCTTT. Protein sequence: CASTPTKGDTEAFF.

V is TRBV12-3 or TRBV12-4 and J is TRBJ2-7; 7 bases are shared with TRBD1. V trimming: 8 bases; J trimming: 3 bases; junction bases outside the gene matches: 4. The CDR3 spans 12 residues. CDR3 coding DNA: TGTGCCAGCTCACAGGGGCTCTACGAGCAGTACTTC. It translates to CASSQGLYEQYF.

This rearrangement joins TRBV14 to TRBJ1-1; TRBD1 matches 9 bases. The trim removed 1 base at V and 3 bases at J, leaving 9 bases unmatched. The CDR3 covers 17 residues. Germline CDR1 and CDR2: SGHDN and FVKESK. CDR3 residues: CASSQARAGTGHTEAFF. The CDR3 DNA follows: TGTGCCAGCAGCCAAGCTCGAGCCGGGACAGGGCACACTGAAGCTTTCTTT.

The J gene is TRBJ1-2, the V gene TRBV28, with D unresolved. CDR1 and CDR2 (germline): MDHEN, SYDVKM. This CDR3 spans 11 amino acids. V dropped 5 bases and J dropped 3 bases, with 4 bases sitting between them. The CDR3 nucleotides are TGTGCCAGCAGTATAGACTATGGCTACACCTTC. This translates into CASSIDYGYTF.

For the CDR3, the DNA is TGTGCCAGCAGCCAGGGTCGGGGGACCATGAACACTGAAGCTTTCTTT. It codes for CASSQGRGTMNTEAFF. This chain links TRBV4-2 with TRBJ1-1, with a tentative D call TRBD1 (5 bases). V shed 3 bases and J shed 0 bases, with 14 bases lying between them. Germline values: CDR1 LGHNA, CDR2 YNFKEQ. CDR3 length: 16 residues.